The next 17 T cell receptor beta chains were all read from a single sample in a study of T cells after yellow fever vaccination. TCRdb re-derived calls from the 5' RACE reads in MiXCR, one entry per CDR3 protein. In the table there are roughly 340,000 distinct CDR3 sequences, approximately 9% of which are singletons. Sequenced here: PBMCs, sampled on the day of the first yellow fever vaccination. Source of these receptors: a man aged 18 to 30 who received the YFV17D yellow fever vaccine.

This clonotype came up a few times. This chain links TRBV5-1 with TRBJ1-3; D perhaps matches TRBD1 (6 bases). The CDR3 spans 16 residues. Trimming took off 0 bases at V and 0 bases at J, with 10 bases between the two ends. Germline V CDR1 and CDR2: SGHRS, YFSETQ. CDR3 in amino acids: CASSLGQDFSGNTIYF. DNA for the CDR3: TGCGCCAGCAGCTTGGGACAGGACTTCTCTGGAAACACCATATATTTT.

V and J are TRBV4-1 and TRBJ2-3; a weak D match, TRBD2 (6 bases). Trimming left V 2 bases short and J 5 bases short, with 14 bases between. The V gene's germline CDR1 is MGHRA and CDR2 YSYEKL. The CDR3 contains 15 residues. CDR3 sequence: CASSQHPGRGDTQYF. CDR3 nucleotides: TGCGCCAGCAGCCAACACCCGGGGCGGGGAGATACGCAGTATTTT.

This clonotype has at least ten counts. V usage is TRBV5-1 and J usage is TRBJ2-5, with TRBD2 matching over 7 bases. Germline V gene lookup returns CDR1 SGHRS and CDR2 YFSETQ. After removal of 2 bases from V and 5 bases from J, the junction contained 12 bases not matched to a gene. The CDR3 totals 16 residues. CDR3 DNA: TGCGCCAGCAGCTTAGCGACTAGCTCCGAGACGGAGACCCAGTACTTC. Encoded protein: CASSLATSSETETQYF.

This clonotype was observed at least ten times. This chain links TRBV11-2 with TRBJ2-3, with TRBD1 identical over 10 bases. From germline, CDR1 is SGHAT and CDR2 FQNNGV. CDR3 length equals 15 residues. Trimming at V came to 4 bases and at J to 4 bases, leaving 5 bases not matched to a gene. This chain's CDR3 is CASSSWTGGADTQYF. CDR3 sequence (DNA): TGTGCCAGCAGCTCGTGGACAGGGGGAGCAGATACGCAGTATTTT.

This clonotype was recorded at least ten times. The V call is TRBV20-1, the J call TRBJ1-6; possibly TRBD1 for D (6 bases). Per germline, CDR1 DFQATT and CDR2 SNEGSKA (reference sequence). Trimming took off 8 bases at V and 7 bases at J, with 12 bases between the two ends. The CDR3 is 12 residues long. CDR3 coding DNA: TGCAGTATACCTAGGGGGAATTCACCCCTCCACTTT. It translates to CSIPRGNSPLHF.

This rearrangement joins TRBV6-1 to TRBJ2-7; D uncertain. This CDR3 is 13 amino acids long. The V end was cut by 4 bases, the J end by 0 bases, with 7 bases between. Per the germline V gene, CDR1 is MNHNS and CDR2 is SASEGT. The CDR3 reads CASSALSSYEQYV. CDR3 in DNA: TGTGCCAGCAGTGCCCTAAGCTCCTACGAGCAGTACGTC.

This clonotype was counted a few times. The chain is built from TRBV20-1 and TRBJ1-3; tentatively, D is TRBD1 (5 bases). Germline assignment: CDR1 DFQATT and CDR2 SNEGSKA (reference sequence). V lost 6 bases and J lost 4, with 16 bases in between. This CDR3 contains 14 residues. CDR3 amino acids: CSAPYEGRGNTIYF. The CDR3 DNA is TGCAGTGCCCCATATGAGGGGCGAGGAAACACCATATATTTT.

This clonotype was observed many times. The rearrangement uses TRBV11-2 and TRBJ1-1; unclear D gene. Trimming removed 0 bases at V and 2 bases at J, with 4 bases between. The germline gives CDR1 SGHAT, CDR2 FQNNGV. This CDR3 has 13 residues. For the CDR3, the DNA is TGTGCCAGCAGCTTAGACCAAAACACTGAAGCTTTCTTT. It translates to CASSLDQNTEAFF.

This chain joins TRBV20-1 and TRBJ2-3, with D perhaps TRBD1 (7 bases). Germline CDR1 reads DFQATT; CDR2 reads SNEGSKA (reference sequence). Trimming removed 4 bases at V and 5 bases at J, with 19 bases between. The CDR3 totals 15 residues. The CDR3 DNA sequence: TGCAGTGCTACCGGCCAGGGGGGTCGGGGAGATACGCAGTATTTT. Encoded protein: CSATGQGGRGDTQYF.

The sample holds a few counts of this clonotype. The chain recombines TRBV7-3 with TRBJ2-1, with 10 positions matching TRBD2. The CDR3 is 13 residues long. V dropped 5 bases and J dropped 8; count of bases not matched to a gene: 3. CDR1 and CDR2 from the germline V gene are SGHTA and FQGTGA. The CDR3 loop is CASSTGTSDEQFF. CDR3 DNA: TGTGCCAGCAGCACCGGGACTAGCGATGAGCAGTTCTTC. The whole variable domain, remainder taken from reference TRBV7-3 and TRBJ2-1, is GAGVSQTPSNKVTEKGKYVELRCDPISGHTALYWYRQSLGQGPEFLIYFQGTGAADDSGLPNDRFFAVRPEGSVSTLKIQRTERGDSAVYLCASSTGTSDEQFFGPGTRLTVL.

This chain connects TRBV11-1 to TRBJ1-1; possibly TRBD1 for D (6 bases). V lost 2 bases to trimming and J lost 2 bases, with 21 bases between them. Germline loops: CDR1 SGHAT, CDR2 FQDESV (reference sequence). This CDR3 is 18 amino acids long. The CDR3 DNA reads TGTGCCAGCAGCTTACCGAGCCGGGGGGCGTTTGGTAACACTGAAGCTTTCTTT. Its protein is CASSLPSRGAFGNTEAFF.

There are a few counts of this clonotype. The chain has TRBV18 and TRBJ2-3, with 14 positions matching TRBD2. The CDR3 sequence is 18 residues long. CDR1 is KGHSH, CDR2 LQKENI, per germline. Unmatched junction bases numbered 5, after V lost 2 bases and J lost 1 base. In DNA, the CDR3 is TGTGCCAGCTCACCATCCCGGGGACTAGCGGGGGGCACAGATACGCAGTATTTT. Its protein product is CASSPSRGLAGGTDTQYF.

The genes are TRBV9 and TRBJ2-3, with D possibly TRBD1 on 6 matching bases. The CDR3 sequence is 16 residues long. In germline, CDR1 is SGDLS, CDR2 YYNGEE. The ends were cut back, 3 bases at V and 4 bases at J, with 18 bases in the middle. CDR3 in DNA: TGTGCCAGCAGCGGACCCCGGGACAAGAGAGCAGATACGCAGTATTTT. Encoded protein: CASSGPRDKRADTQYF.

The J gene is TRBJ2-3, the V gene TRBV7-9; TRBD2 aligns across 15 bases. V dropped 6 bases and J dropped 4; count of bases not matched to a gene: 8. CDR3 size: 17 residues. Germline loops: CDR1 SEHNR, CDR2 FQNEAQ (reference sequence). CDR3 residues: CASRGLAGGPGPDTQYF. The CDR3, as DNA: TGTGCCAGCAGAGGACTAGCGGGGGGGCCTGGACCAGATACGCAGTATTTT. Supplemented by reference TRBV7-9 and TRBJ2-3, the full variable domain reads DTGVSQNPRHKITKRGQNVTFRCDPISEHNRLYWYRQTLGQGPEFLTYFQNEAQLEKSRLLSDRFSAERPKGSFSTLEIQRTEQGDSAMYLCASRGLAGGPGPDTQYFGPGTRLTVL.

This clonotype was counted between two and nine times. This chain joins TRBV15 and TRBJ2-3; D is uncertain. V was trimmed by 0 bases and J by 0 bases, leaving 10 bases between them. The length of the CDR3 is 16 residues. Germline V gene sequence: CDR1 LNHNV, CDR2 YYDKDF (reference sequence). The CDR3 reads CATSRDKASSTDTQYF. CDR3 DNA: TGTGCCACCAGCAGAGATAAGGCCTCTAGCACAGATACGCAGTATTTT.

This clonotype was counted between two and nine times. The chain has TRBV3-1 and TRBJ2-1; the match to TRBD2 covers 8 bases. In germline, CDR1 is LGHDT, CDR2 YNNKEL (reference sequence). CDR3 length equals 16 residues. After removal of 7 bases from V and 2 bases from J, the junction contained 10 bases not matched to a gene. The CDR3 DNA follows: TGTGCCAGCACCCGGGGTTCCGGGGGGGCCTACAATGAGCAGTTCTTC. It specifies CASTRGSGGAYNEQFF.

The J gene is TRBJ2-1, the V gene TRBV5-1; 9 bases map to TRBD2. Germline V gives CDR1 SGHRS, CDR2 YFSETQ. The CDR3 is 18 amino acids. V was pared by 0 bases and J by 8 bases, with 15 bases of the junction left unmatched. The CDR3: CASSLALFSGGPPHEQFF. The CDR3 coding sequence is TGCGCCAGCAGCTTGGCCCTCTTTAGCGGGGGCCCCCCCCATGAGCAGTTCTTC. The variable domain in full, completed from reference TRBV5-1 and TRBJ2-1, reads KAGVTQTPRYLIKTRGQQVTLSCSPISGHRSVSWYQQTPGQGLQFLFEYFSETQRNKGNFPGRFSGRQFSNSRSEMNVSTLELGDSALYLCASSLALFSGGPPHEQFFGPGTRLTVL.